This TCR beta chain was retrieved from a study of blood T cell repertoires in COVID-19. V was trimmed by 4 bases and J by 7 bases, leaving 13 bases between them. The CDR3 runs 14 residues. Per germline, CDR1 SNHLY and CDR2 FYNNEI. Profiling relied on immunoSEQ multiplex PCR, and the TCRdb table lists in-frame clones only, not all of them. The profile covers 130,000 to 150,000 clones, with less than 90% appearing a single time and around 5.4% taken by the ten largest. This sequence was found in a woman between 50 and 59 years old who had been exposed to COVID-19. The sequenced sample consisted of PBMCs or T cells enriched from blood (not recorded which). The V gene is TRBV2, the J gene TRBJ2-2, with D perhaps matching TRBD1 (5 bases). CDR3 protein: CASSVTPRVGELFF. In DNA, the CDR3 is TGTGCCAGCAGTGTGACCCCCAGGGTCGGGGAGCTGTTTTTT.